The rows below give T cell receptor beta chains drawn from one sample of a study of blood T cell repertoires in COVID-19. The repertoire was sequenced with immunoSEQ multiplex PCR; TCRdb's copy has only in-frame clones and lacks some. In the table there are around 150,000 clones, around 73% of which are singletons. Specimen: peripheral blood. The source of these receptors is a man aged 55 to 70 who had recovered from COVID-19. The conserved cysteine and the conserved F or W are not part of the CDR3 here. A D gene is named only where the DNA matches it firmly.

J,V,D,CDR3
TRBJ1-2,TRBV29-1,.,SVDLTEPYGYT
TRBJ1-2,TRBV7-2,.,ASSLDPRGATGYT
TRBJ2-5,TRBV16,TRBD1,ASSQDRGLQETQY
TRBJ2-1,TRBV27,.,ASRGGLSSYNEQF
TRBJ2-3,TRBV3-1/TRBV3-2,.,ASSQDVGVLSDTQY
TRBJ2-1,TRBV28,TRBD2,ASSLPLGTSGENEQF
TRBJ2-7,TRBV5-1,.,ASSLDQGSYEQY
TRBJ1-5,TRBV10-3,.,AISESTGGIGNQPQH
TRBJ2-1,TRBV5-4,TRBD2,ASSSSGGATEQF
TRBJ2-7,TRBV4-1,.,ASSQVAGRSYEQY
TRBJ2-3,TRBV7-8,.,ASSLELALVDTQY
TRBJ2-3,TRBV28,.,ASTSAGPSGDTQY
TRBJ2-2,TRBV28,TRBD1,ASSPLRPDRGNPGELF
TRBJ2-7,TRBV6-6,TRBD1,ASSPGQGAYEQY
TRBJ2-1,TRBV7-2,TRBD2,ASSTGLAGGYNEQF
TRBJ2-7,TRBV28,TRBD1,ASSSPWTGGNSYEQY
TRBJ2-2,TRBV4-2,TRBD2,ASSQVYAGEDTGELF
TRBJ1-2,TRBV7-2,.,ASSLPDPAQEGGYT
TRBJ1-1,TRBV19,.,ASSAGLLNTEAF
TRBJ2-2,TRBV7-7,.,ASSPRGSHSGELF
TRBJ1-1,TRBV1,.,TSSQPCRDSESDTEAF
TRBJ1-1,TRBV21-1,.,ASSPRAENTEAF
TRBJ2-5,TRBV29-1,TRBD2,SVSLAGAETQY
TRBJ1-2,TRBV3-1/TRBV3-2,.,ASSQLGQSYGYT
TRBJ2-1,TRBV19,TRBD2,ASSTPLAGGYNEQF
TRBJ2-1,TRBV28,.,ASSSGQGLL
TRBJ1-5,TRBV9,.,ASSEGRWSWQPQH
TRBJ2-5,TRBV4-2,TRBD2,ASSQDGSGGGLRKTQY
TRBJ2-3,TRBV4-2,.,ASSQEGSRADGSTDTQY
TRBJ2-7,TRBV18,TRBD1,ASSPWDRGTYEQY
TRBJ1-4,TRBV12-2,.,ASRLVSPSGEKLF
TRBJ2-7,TRBV7-2,TRBD1,ASSQVGTASYEQY
TRBJ2-1,TRBV2,.,ASSEYGGRYNEQF
TRBJ2-2,TRBV14,TRBD2,ASSQEGAGGPTGELF
TRBJ2-1,TRBV5-4,TRBD2,ASSLAGGSGEQF
TRBJ2-1,TRBV12-3/TRBV12-4,.,ASSLSEQF
TRBJ1-1,TRBV7-2,.,ASSLVGGYTEAF
TRBJ1-6,TRBV30,.,AWSGFTGHKRNSPLH
TRBJ1-1,TRBV12-3/TRBV12-4,.,ASSLSGLGEAF
TRBJ2-3,TRBV4-2,TRBD2,ASSRVSGGATDTQY
TRBJ1-5,TRBV24-1,TRBD1,ATSGTGPNQPQH
TRBJ2-3,TRBV27,.,ASSLSNRPGLDTQY
TRBJ2-5,TRBV7-2,TRBD1,ASSRGQWETQY
TRBJ1-3,TRBV9,.,ASSQQGNSGNTIY
TRBJ1-2,TRBV5-1,.,ASSVTPGEGGYT
TRBJ1-4,TRBV25-1,.,ASSAEGMGEKLF
TRBJ1-2,TRBV5-6,.,ASSSGDYGYT
TRBJ2-1,TRBV6-2/TRBV6-3,.,ASSFGSGQIHNEQF
TRBJ2-1,TRBV5-1,.,ASSAGQSSYNEQF